The following is a T cell receptor (beta chain) sequence with its context. Relative to the germline gene, one junction end is altered; a read error may explain this. These data belong to a study of T cells in Graves' hyperthyroidism and ophthalmopathy. Amplified regions were TCR beta CDR3 sequences from RNA transcripts. An initial round of RT-PCR targeting the TCR CDR3 relied on the HTBI primer set. Each CDR3 protein gets one entry after TCRdb re-called the multiplex PCR reads with MiXCR. The sample carries around 600,000 distinct CDR3 sequences, 45% recorded once. Sequenced material: peripheral blood or thyroid tissue (not recorded which). The clonotype was recovered from an adult man with Graves' disease, either hyperthyroidism or ophthalmopathy (not recorded which).

The CDR3 DNA follows: TGTACCAGTGAAGGGACTGGATTGAACACTGAAGCTTTCTTT. Protein sequence: CTSEGTGLNTEAFF. J is TRBJ1-1 and V is TRBV2; D is perhaps TRBD1 (5 bases). The CDR3 consists of 14 residues. The germline V gene has CDR1 SNHLY and CDR2 FYNNEI.